This record concerns one TCR beta chain sequence. The sample comes from a study of blood T cells in healthy people across ages. The use of a sample-barcoded 5' primer and a J-beta primer mix characterized a second PCR of about 6 to 12 cycles. The yield of each sample was at least 2.5 million CDR3-containing paired-end reads. Each CDR3 protein gets one entry after TCRdb re-called the 5' RACE reads with MiXCR. This sample has about 640,000 distinct CDR3 sequences; around three fifths occur once, and the top ten carry over 35%. The sequenced material came from blood. The sequence derives from a man aged 60-69 years in good health.

The CDR3 loop reads CASSLGRLRTDTQYF. The CDR3 coding sequence is TGTGCCAGCAGCTTAGGAAGGCTACGCACAGATACGCAGTATTTT. V gene TRBV11-2 combines with J gene TRBJ2-3; D gene ambiguous. Trimming cost V 1 base and J 1 base, with 9 bases left between them. The CDR3 has 15 residues. Germline values: CDR1 SGHAT, CDR2 FQNNGV.